The rows below give T cell receptor beta chains drawn from one sample of a study of T cells in Graves' hyperthyroidism and ophthalmopathy. TCRdb called the multiplex PCR reads again in MiXCR, with one record for every CDR3 protein. The repertoire includes about 500,000 distinct CDR3 sequences, roughly an eighth of them detected once, and around a sixth sits in the top ten. The sample taken for sequencing was blood. Receptors originate from a woman in her late teens or twenties with Graves' hyperthyroidism. The CDR3 runs from the conserved cysteine through the conserved F or W. D genes are given only for firm matches. The size of a clone is reported for some rows only, either as once, few or many, or as a class for expanded clones.

many,TRBJ2-7,TRBD2,16,TRBV5-5,TGTGCCAGCAGCTTGGGGTTAGGACTAGCGGTAGATGAGCAGTACTTC,CASSLGLGLAVDEQYF
many,TRBJ2-7,TRBD2,15,TRBV12-3/TRBV12-4,TGTGCCAGCAGTTTTGGGACTAGCGGTCTCTACGAGCAGTACTTC,CASSFGTSGLYEQYF
-,TRBJ1-1,-,14,TRBV6-1,TGTGCCAGCAGTCCCGCCGGGACCACCCCTGAAGCTTTCTTT,CASSPAGTTPEAFF
many,TRBJ2-5,-,15,TRBV3-1,TGTGCCAGCAGCCCAAGAATGGCGGGGAGGGAGACCCAGTACTTC,CASSPRMAGRETQYF
many,TRBJ1-2,TRBD1,13,TRBV19,TGTGCCAGTAACTCGGGACAGTTTCTTGGCTACACCTTC,CASNSGQFLGYTF
few,TRBJ2-5,-,12,TRBV5-1,TGCGCCAGCACCGTGACTCAAGAGACCCAGTACTTC,CASTVTQETQYF
few,TRBJ2-3,-,15,TRBV7-2,TGTGCCAGCAGCCAAACTACGACGGGACGAGATACGCAGTATTTT,CASSQTTTGRDTQYF
many,TRBJ1-2,-,13,TRBV14,TGTGCCAGCAGCCAAGCGGACGGCCGCAGCTACACCTTC,CASSQADGRSYTF
many,TRBJ1-5,-,10,TRBV11-3,TGTGCCAGCAGCTTAGGAAGGGAGCATTTT,CASSLGREHF
-,TRBJ1-6,-,14,TRBV7-9,TGTGCCACCCCAAAGAGAGGCCATGATTCACCCCTCCACTTT,CATPKRGHDSPLHF
many,TRBJ2-1,TRBD2,15,TRBV20-1,TGCAGTACGTGGGGGGAGGGCCACTTGCACAATGAGCAGTTCTTC,CSTWGEGHLHNEQFF
-,TRBJ2-3,TRBD2,18,TRBV29-1,TGCAGCGTTGAAGGTCTCTTAGGACTAGCGGGAGGCCAAGATACGCAGTATTTT,CSVEGLLGLAGGQDTQYF
many,TRBJ1-1,-,15,TRBV5-6,TGTGCCAGCAGCTCGGTGGGGACACCGAACACTGAAGCTTTCTTT,CASSSVGTPNTEAFF
few,TRBJ2-1,-,16,TRBV6-1,TGTGCCAGCAGTGAAGCAGCTGAGAACAGTTACAATGAGCAGTTCTTC,CASSEAAENSYNEQFF
-,TRBJ2-2,-,15,TRBV9,TGTGCCAGCAGCGCCAGCGGACCCCACACCGGGGAGCTGTTTTTT,CASSASGPHTGELFF
many,TRBJ2-6,-,14,TRBV28,TGTGCCACCCGTCGGCCTACTGGGGCCAACGTCCTGACTTTC,CATRRPTGANVLTF
many,TRBJ1-2,TRBD1,14,TRBV10-3,TGTGCCATCACTAGGGACAGGGACTTTCGTGGCTACACCTTC,CAITRDRDFRGYTF
many,TRBJ1-1,-,13,TRBV3-1,TGTGCCAGCAGCCAAGGGGGGGCGACTGAAGCTTTCTTT,CASSQGGATEAFF
few,TRBJ2-1,-,12,TRBV5-6,TGTGCCAGCAGCTTGTGGGCTAGTGAGCAGTTCTTC,CASSLWASEQFF
-,TRBJ1-2,TRBD1,15,TRBV6-5,TGTGCCAGCAGTTACTGGGACAGGGGGCTCTATGGCTACACCTTC,CASSYWDRGLYGYTF
many,TRBJ2-5,-,13,TRBV6-1,TGTGCCAGCAGCCAGGGGTGGGGAGAGACCCAGTACTTC,CASSQGWGETQYF
many,TRBJ1-6,-,15,TRBV11-2,TGTGCCAGCAGCTTACTATGGCAGGAGGATTCACCCCTCCACTTT,CASSLLWQEDSPLHF
many,TRBJ1-4,-,13,TRBV27,TGTGCCAGCAGAGGGGGGGGGGGTGAAAAACTGTTTTTT,CASRGGGGEKLFF
once,TRBJ2-3,-,14,TRBV5-8,TGTGCCAGCAGCTTGGACAGTAACACAGATACGCAGTATTTT,CASSLDSNTDTQYF
many,TRBJ2-3,-,15,TRBV4-2,TGTGCCAGCAGCCAAGGGGACATAGGCACAGATACGCAGTATTTT,CASSQGDIGTDTQYF
few,TRBJ1-1,-,13,TRBV6-1,TGTGCCAGCAGTGAAAGTTGGGCGGCTGAAGCTTTCTTT,CASSESWAAEAFF
-,TRBJ1-2,-,13,TRBV12-3/TRBV12-4,TGTGCCAGCAGTTTGGGGATACTCTATGGCTACACCTTC,CASSLGILYGYTF
once,TRBJ2-3,-,13,TRBV7-3,TGTGCCAGCAGCTTTGGGGGCCCGGATACGCAGTATTTT,CASSFGGPDTQYF
few,TRBJ2-1,TRBD1,15,TRBV20-1,TGCAGTGCTATTCGTTCGGACAGGGGGATCAATGAGCAGTTCTTC,CSAIRSDRGINEQFF
many,TRBJ2-2,TRBD2,18,TRBV5-6,TGTGCCAGCAGCTTGGATCTACTAGCGGGAGGGCCGACCGGGGAGCTGTTTTTT,CASSLDLLAGGPTGELFF
-,TRBJ2-7,TRBD2,15,TRBV19,TGTGCCAGTAGTTTGACTAGCGGAGCCGGGCTCGAGCAGTACTTC,CASSLTSGAGLEQYF